The 29 T cell receptor beta chains below come from one sample, sequenced in a study of CD8+CD57+ T cells in acquired aplastic anemia. In patients chosen for sequencing, flow cytometry had shown CD8+CD57+ cell expansion. Genomic DNA acted as the template from which TCR beta VDJ combination and CDR3 sequence profiling were carried out. TCRdb recomputed calls from the reads with MiXCR, one row per CDR3 protein. The sample comprises around 80,000 distinct CDR3 sequences, approximately 70% of which are singletons, and around 80% rests with the top ten. The sequenced sample was sorted CD4+, CD8+, or CD8+CD57+ T cells (not recorded which) from PBMCs. These receptors all come from a human donor with aplastic anemia.

This clonotype showed up just a few times. The V gene is TRBV2, the J gene TRBJ2-1, with 9 bases that match TRBD1. Germline CDR1 and CDR2: SNHLY and FYNNEI. This CDR3 contains 14 residues. V shed 7 bases and J 8 bases; nucleotides not matched to a gene: 9. The CDR3: CASTSGGQGDEQFF. The CDR3 DNA is TGTGCCAGCACCTCCGGGGGACAGGGCGATGAGCAGTTCTTC.

This chain connects TRBV15 to TRBJ1-2; 9 nucleotides agree with TRBD1. The CDR3 has 15 amino acids. Germline V gene sequence: CDR1 LNHNV, CDR2 YYDKDF (reference sequence). J was trimmed by 8 bases and V by 3 bases; bases with no gene match: 10. The CDR3, as DNA: TGTGCCACCAGCAGGTATAGGACAGGGGTTATAGGCTACACCTTC. Its protein is CATSRYRTGVIGYTF. Looking up the rest from reference TRBV15 and TRBJ1-2 gives the full variable domain: DAMVIQNPRYQVTQFGKPVTLSCSQTLNHNVMYWYQQKSSQAPKLLFHYYDKDFNNEADTPDNFQSRRPNTSFCFLDIRSPGLGDTAMYLCATSRYRTGVIGYTFGSGTRLTVV.

The sample holds many counts of this clonotype. The CDR3 nucleotides read TGTGCCAGCAGTTTAGGGAGCGGACAGGTCTACGAGCAGTACTTC. It is translated as CASSLGSGQVYEQYF. This chain uses TRBV12-3 or TRBV12-4 with TRBJ2-7, with 7 bases matching TRBD1. Trimming removed 1 base from V and 3 bases from J; junction bases left unmatched: 6. This CDR3 is 15 amino acids long.

This clonotype has a handful of counts. The CDR3: CSVADSVNTEAFF. The DNA for the CDR3 is TGCAGCGTTGCTGACAGCGTGAACACTGAAGCTTTCTTT. The V gene is TRBV29-1, the J gene TRBJ1-1, with a tentative D call TRBD1 (5 bases). Germline assignment: CDR1 SQVTM and CDR2 ANQGSEA. Trimming pared 4 bases from V and 0 bases from J, leaving 9 bases between. This CDR3 comprises 13 residues.

The chain is built from TRBV5-4 and TRBJ1-6; D perhaps matches TRBD1 (5 bases). Trimming removed 3 bases from V and 6 bases from J, with 7 bases in between. This CDR3 comprises 13 residues. CDR1 is SGHNT and CDR2 is YYREEE in the germline V gene (reference sequence). The CDR3 DNA sequence: TGTGCCAGCAGCTCAGACAGTAATTCACCCCTCCACTTT. The encoded protein is CASSSDSNSPLHF.

The table lists this clonotype with a few counts. The genes are TRBV7-9 and TRBJ1-6, with D perhaps TRBD1 (6 bases). CDR3 size: 14 residues. Trimming removed 4 bases from V and 4 bases from J, with 8 bases in between. CDR1 and CDR2 from the germline V gene are SEHNR and FQNEAQ (reference sequence). CDR3 sequence: CASSSGTYNSPLHF. CDR3 nucleotide sequence: TGTGCCAGCAGCTCCGGGACATATAATTCACCCCTCCACTTT.

J is TRBJ2-3 and V is TRBV20-1; no definite D call. The CDR3 spans 14 residues. Looked up from germline, CDR1 is DFQATT and CDR2 is SNEGSKA (reference sequence). The V end lost 4 bases, the J end lost 0 bases, and 11 bases lay between the germline ends. CDR3 residues: CSAKEFASTDTQYF. The CDR3 nucleotides read TGCAGTGCTAAGGAATTCGCAAGCACAGATACGCAGTATTTT.

The V call is TRBV4-1, the J call TRBJ2-7, with 8 bases matching TRBD2. The germline gives CDR1 MGHRA, CDR2 YSYEKL. Trimming removed 9 bases from V and 3 bases from J; junction bases left unmatched: 13. The CDR3 has 15 amino acids. CDR3 amino acids: CASTIGRGAVYEQYF. The CDR3 DNA reads as TGCGCCAGTACAATTGGGCGGGGGGCCGTCTACGAGCAGTACTTC.

The V gene is TRBV10-3, the J gene TRBJ2-2, with D uncertain. CDR3 length equals 12 residues. Germline CDR1 ENHRY, CDR2 SYGVKD. V was cut by 4 bases and J by 8 bases, with 8 bases left in between. This chain's CDR3 is CAISVPGGELFF. CDR3 bases: TGTGCCATCAGTGTACCAGGTGGGGAGCTGTTTTTT.

This chain joins TRBV29-1 and TRBJ1-1; D is possibly TRBD1 (5 bases). Per the germline V gene, CDR1 is SQVTM and CDR2 is ANQGSEA. Trimming took 6 bases from V and 9 from J, leaving 17 bases between them. The CDR3 spans 12 residues. DNA for the CDR3: TGCAGCGTCGATCCACTACCGGGGCAAGCTTTCTTT. It yields the protein CSVDPLPGQAFF.

This clonotype was observed many times. The J gene is TRBJ1-1, the V gene TRBV25-1; 7 bases are a match to TRBD1. J gave up 7 bases and V 8 bases, and 10 bases lay outside the gene matches. The CDR3 runs 13 residues. CDR1 MGHDK and CDR2 SYGVNS come from the germline V gene. In DNA form, the CDR3 reads TGTGCCAGCTTAGTTAAGGCAGGGGGTGAAGCTTTCTTT. This encodes CASLVKAGGEAFF.

The chain combines TRBV15 with TRBJ1-5; D not resolved. CDR1 and CDR2 from the germline V gene are LNHNV and YYDKDF (reference sequence). The CDR3 has 13 amino acids. Deletions cut 1 base from V and 5 bases from J, with 6 bases between. The CDR3 is CATSRVRDQPQHF. CDR3 nucleotides: TGTGCCACCAGCAGAGTTCGGGATCAGCCCCAGCATTTT. The full variable domain, completed using reference TRBV15 and TRBJ1-5, is DAMVIQNPRYQVTQFGKPVTLSCSQTLNHNVMYWYQQKSSQAPKLLFHYYDKDFNNEADTPDNFQSRRPNTSFCFLDIRSPGLGDTAMYLCATSRVRDQPQHFGDGTRLSIL.

The chain uses TRBV9 and TRBJ2-1; TRBD1 is a possible D gene (5 bases). Germline V CDR1 and CDR2: SGDLS, YYNGEE. The CDR3 has 16 amino acids. V was trimmed by 0 bases and J by 6 bases, leaving 16 bases between them. CDR3 DNA sequence: TGTGCCAGCAGCGTAGGGGTGGGGCGCGCCCCCAATGAGCAGTTCTTC. Translated, it gives CASSVGVGRAPNEQFF.

As regards this clonotype: Given a much more abundant clone one base away, this may be a read error. The chain combines TRBV6-2 or TRBV6-3 with TRBJ2-7; D unclear. The CDR3 contains 12 residues. Germline V gene sequence: CDR1 MNHEY, CDR2 SVGEGT. Deletions cut 5 bases from V and 2 bases from J, with 7 bases between. CDR3 bases: TGTGCCAGCAGTGAGAGCCCCTACGAGCAGTACTTC. This encodes CASSESPYEQYF.

Remarks on this clonotype: The junction and the germline gene differ at one end; a read error may be behind it. The DNA for the CDR3 is TGTACCACCAGTGATACGGGACAGAATGAAAAACTGTTTTTT. It encodes CTTSDTGQNEKLFF. This chain links TRBV24-1 with TRBJ1-4; 7 bases map to TRBD1. CDR3 length: 14 residues. Germline-derived CDR1 and CDR2 are KGHDR and SFDVKD.

Ten or more counts support this clonotype. The chain recombines TRBV5-1 with TRBJ1-2, with 12 bases matching TRBD1. There are 15 residues in the CDR3. Germline V gene lookup returns CDR1 SGHRS and CDR2 YFSETQ. V trimming: 0 bases; J trimming: 6 bases; junction bases outside the gene matches: 3. The CDR3 loop reads CASSLEGQGADGYTF. The CDR3, as DNA: TGCGCCAGCAGCTTGGAGGGACAGGGGGCGGATGGCTACACCTTC.

CDR3 bases: TGTGCCACCAGACTAGCGGGAAGCACAGATACGCAGTATTTT. The encoded protein is CATRLAGSTDTQYF. The rearrangement joins TRBV19 to TRBJ2-3, with TRBD2 identical over 11 bases. Germline V gene lookup returns CDR1 LNHDA and CDR2 SQIVND (reference sequence). V gave up 10 bases and J gave up 0 bases; unmatched junction bases: 3. This CDR3 is built from 14 residues.

This chain uses TRBV11-2 with TRBJ1-3, with 9 bases identical to TRBD1. V dropped 3 bases and J dropped 4; count of bases not matched to a gene: 7. Germline V lookup: CDR1 SGHAT, CDR2 FQNNGV. The length of the CDR3 is 16 residues. The DNA for the CDR3 is TGTGCCAGCAGCTTTCAGGGCGGGACAGGGGGAAACACCATATATTTT. It encodes CASSFQGGTGGNTIYF.

This clonotype was seen a few times. The chain carries TRBV19 and TRBJ2-7; 10 bases are a match to TRBD2. The V and J ends lost 4 bases and 7 bases, in that order; junction bases with no gene match: 4. The CDR3 totals 13 residues. Germline V CDR1 and CDR2: LNHDA, SQIVND (reference sequence). The CDR3 sequence: CASSKLAGIEQYF. CDR3 nucleotide sequence: TGTGCCAGTAGTAAACTAGCGGGGATAGAGCAGTACTTC.

This clonotype was detected ten times or more. The chain couples TRBV19 to TRBJ1-5; no definite D call. V was pared by 3 bases and J by 5 bases, with 20 bases between. There are 17 residues in the CDR3. Germline CDR1 LNHDA, CDR2 SQIVND (reference sequence). CDR3 sequence: CASSIVRTTVRDQPQHF. The DNA of the CDR3 is TGTGCCAGTAGTATTGTCAGAACAACAGTTCGAGATCAGCCCCAGCATTTT. Supplemented by reference TRBV19 and TRBJ1-5, the full variable domain reads DGGITQSPKYLFRKEGQNVTLSCEQNLNHDAMYWYRQDPGQGLRLIYYSQIVNDFQKGDIAEGYSVSREKKESFPLTVTSAQKNPTAFYLCASSIVRTTVRDQPQHFGDGTRLSIL.

The chain is built from TRBV20-1 and TRBJ1-2; the D gene is possibly TRBD1 (5 bases). Trimming removed 3 bases from V and 2 bases from J, with 16 bases in between. From germline, CDR1 is DFQATT and CDR2 SNEGSKA (reference sequence). CDR3 length: 15 residues. CDR3 loop: CSARPQATANYGYTF. The CDR3 nucleotides read TGCAGTGCTAGGCCCCAGGCGACAGCCAACTATGGCTACACCTTC.

Turning to this clonotype: The final CDR3 position lacks the conserved phenylalanine or tryptophan, pointing to a likely read error. The chain is built from TRBV15 and TRBJ2-1, with D tentatively TRBD2 (6 bases). The V gene's germline CDR1 is LNHNV and CDR2 YYDKDF (reference sequence). Between the trimmed V and J ends, which lost 5 bases and 4 bases, there was a span of 15 bases. The length of the CDR3 is 15 residues. The CDR3 spells CATSLTGTEYNEQFL. CDR3 coding DNA: TGTGCCACCAGCCTCACCGGGACTGAGTACAATGAGCAGTTCCTC.

On this clonotype itself: A much larger clone differs by one base, so this may be a read error. The missing conserved phenylalanine or tryptophan at the end of this CDR3 makes a read error likely. The rearrangement joins TRBV30 to TRBJ2-7, with TRBD2 matching 10 bases. This CDR3 region has 14 residues. The V gene end was trimmed by 4 bases and the J gene end by 4 bases; junction bases not matched to a gene: 7. Germline V CDR1 and CDR2: GTSNPN, SVGIG (reference sequence). CDR3 sequence: CAWTSGSMTYEQYL. The CDR3 DNA reads as TGTGCCTGGACTAGCGGGAGTATGACTTACGAGCAGTACCTC.

The chain uses TRBV20-1 and TRBJ1-2; tentative D call: TRBD1 (5 bases). CDR1 is DFQATT and CDR2 is SNEGSKA in the germline V gene (reference sequence). The CDR3 covers 13 residues. V lost 5 bases to trimming and J lost 3 bases, with 13 bases between them. For the CDR3, the DNA is TGCAGTGCTCGATCAGGGACCGACTATGGCTACACCTTC. The encoded protein is CSARSGTDYGYTF.

V usage is TRBV15 and J usage is TRBJ2-4, with D tentatively TRBD1 or TRBD2 (7 bases each). CDR3 length: 16 residues. Germline V gene data show CDR1 as LNHNV and CDR2 as YYDKDF (reference sequence). Trimming left V 5 bases short and J 5 bases short, with 19 bases between. CDR3 sequence reads: CATSVHRDSGENIQYF. CDR3 DNA sequence: TGTGCCACCAGCGTGCACCGGGACAGCGGGGAAAACATTCAGTACTTC.

This clonotype occurred a few times. This chain joins TRBV29-1 and TRBJ2-7; D call uncertain. CDR1 is SQVTM and CDR2 is ANQGSEA in the germline V gene. Trimming stripped 0 bases from V and 7 bases from J, with 13 bases between. The CDR3 has 13 residues. The CDR3 nucleotides read TGCAGCGTTGAAGATCGGTGGTCTAGTGAGCAGTACTTC. Amino acids: CSVEDRWSSEQYF.

The CDR3 spells CASSLGTGGYAADTQYF. CDR3 sequence (DNA): TGTGCCAGCAGTTTGGGGACAGGGGGCTACGCCGCAGATACGCAGTATTTT. V is TRBV12-3 or TRBV12-4 and J is TRBJ2-3, with 12 bases matching TRBD1. With 3 bases clipped from V and 4 bases from J, the junction kept 8 bases outside the gene matches. The CDR3 is 17 amino acids.

This sequence joins TRBV10-3 and TRBJ2-5; perhaps TRBD2 as D (5 bases). V lost 8 bases and J lost 1, with 8 bases in between. In germline, CDR1 is ENHRY, CDR2 SYGVKD. The CDR3 is 12 amino acids. The CDR3 loop is CAIGSLQETQYF. In DNA form, the CDR3 reads TGTGCCATCGGGAGCCTCCAAGAGACCCAGTACTTC.

The V and J genes are TRBV12-3 or TRBV12-4 and TRBJ2-5; D possibly corresponds to TRBD2 (6 bases). The CDR3 is 13 amino acids. V lost 3 bases to trimming and J lost 5 bases, with 10 bases between them. The CDR3, as DNA: TGTGCCAGCAGTTTTGGCGGGGTGGAGACCCAGTACTTC. This encodes CASSFGGVETQYF.